The clone carrying this TCR beta chain was recorded a few times. No antigen is known for it. The CDR3 covers 17 residues. Trimming took 5 bases from V and 3 from J; bases not matched to a gene: 10. Germline V lookup: CDR1 MNHNS, CDR2 SASEGT. The data are from a study of response to subunit inactivated influenza vaccine. The study, taken as a whole, reports: Researchers suggested that each seasonal influenza vaccination recruits few new T cells.

TCRdb analysed the RT-PCR reads with MiXCR anew, one entry per CDR3 protein. The sample lists 500,000 to 550,000 distinct CDR3 sequences, around 8% seen once, with 10% to 15% in the top ten. This clonotype was obtained from a man aged 50-75 years who received an inactivated influenza vaccine. The chain is built from TRBV6-1 and TRBJ2-5; 12 bases line up with TRBD1. Source: PBMCs from blood, taken less than 30 months after vaccination. CDR3 sequence reads: CASSTRDRGQLEETQYF. The DNA of the CDR3 is TGTGCCAGCAGTACCCGGGACAGGGGGCAGCTCGAAGAGACCCAGTACTTC.